Below, one TCR beta chain is given with its context. What it recognizes is unknown. The CDR3 contains 13 residues. V was cut by 3 bases and J by 5 bases, with 8 bases left in between. Profiled with immunoSEQ multiplex PCR; TCRdb holds only in-frame clones, not every one. The sample has tens of thousands of clones, 70% to 90% seen once. This sample is part of a study of T cell responses to AZD1222 COVID-19 vaccine. Study outcomes and limitations: It was only after the peak T cell response that any repertoires were sampled.

This TCR came from an adult in good health. The chain uses TRBV12-3 or TRBV12-4 and TRBJ1-5; a possible D gene is TRBD1 (5 bases). This specimen consisted of peripheral blood, obtained on day 0 of AZD1222 vaccination. This chain's CDR3 is CASSLGVYQPQHF. DNA of the CDR3: TGTGCCAGCAGTTTGGGGGTATATCAGCCCCAGCATTTT.